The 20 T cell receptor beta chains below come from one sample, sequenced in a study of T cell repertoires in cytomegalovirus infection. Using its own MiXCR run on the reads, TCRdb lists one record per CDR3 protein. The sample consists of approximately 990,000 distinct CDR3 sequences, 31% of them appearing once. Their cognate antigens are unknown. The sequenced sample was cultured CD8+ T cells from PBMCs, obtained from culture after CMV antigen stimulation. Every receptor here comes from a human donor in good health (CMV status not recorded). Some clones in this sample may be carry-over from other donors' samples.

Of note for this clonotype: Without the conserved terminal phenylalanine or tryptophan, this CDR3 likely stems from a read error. The CDR3 sequence is CSARVAGAGELFY. The CDR3 DNA sequence: TGCAGTGCTAGAGTAGCGGGGGCCGGGGAGCTGTTTTAT. This rearrangement joins TRBV20-1 to TRBJ2-2; 9 nucleotides match TRBD2. V gave up 1 base and J gave up 6 bases; unmatched junction bases: 0. CDR3 length: 13 residues. Germline loops: CDR1 DFQATT, CDR2 SNEGSKA (reference sequence).

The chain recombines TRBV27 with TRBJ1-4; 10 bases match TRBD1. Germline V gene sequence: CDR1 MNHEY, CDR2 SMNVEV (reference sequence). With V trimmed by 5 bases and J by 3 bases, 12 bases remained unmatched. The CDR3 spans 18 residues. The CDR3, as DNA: TGTGCCAGCAGTCCCGGGACAGGGGATATAAGCGCTAATGAAAAACTGTTTTTT. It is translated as CASSPGTGDISANEKLFF.

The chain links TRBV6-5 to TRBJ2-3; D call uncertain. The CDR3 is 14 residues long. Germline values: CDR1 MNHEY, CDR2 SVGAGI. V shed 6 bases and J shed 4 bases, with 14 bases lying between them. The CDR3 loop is CASSPGGQADTQYF. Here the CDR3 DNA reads TGTGCCAGCAGCCCTGGTGGGCAGGCAGATACGCAGTATTTT.

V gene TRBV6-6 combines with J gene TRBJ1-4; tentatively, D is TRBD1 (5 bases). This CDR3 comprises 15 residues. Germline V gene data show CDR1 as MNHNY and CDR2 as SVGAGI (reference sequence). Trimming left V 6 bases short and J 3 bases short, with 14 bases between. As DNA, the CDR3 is TGTGCCAGCAGGAACAGGACGGACGCTAATGAAAAACTGTTTTTT. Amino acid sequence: CASRNRTDANEKLFF.

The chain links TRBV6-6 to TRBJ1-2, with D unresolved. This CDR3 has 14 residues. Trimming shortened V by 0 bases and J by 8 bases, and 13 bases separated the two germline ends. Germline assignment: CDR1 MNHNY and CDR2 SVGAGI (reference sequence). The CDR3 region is CASSYSNEVWGYTF. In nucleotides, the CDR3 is TGTGCCAGCAGTTACTCGAACGAAGTCTGGGGCTACACCTTC.

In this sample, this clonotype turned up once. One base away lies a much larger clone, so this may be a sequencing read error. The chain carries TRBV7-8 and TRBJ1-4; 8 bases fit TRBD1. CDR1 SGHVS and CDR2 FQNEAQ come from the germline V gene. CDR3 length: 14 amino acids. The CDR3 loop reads CANSLRGRSEKLFF. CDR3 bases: TGTGCCAACAGCCTCAGGGGGCGTAGCGAAAAACTGTTTTTT.

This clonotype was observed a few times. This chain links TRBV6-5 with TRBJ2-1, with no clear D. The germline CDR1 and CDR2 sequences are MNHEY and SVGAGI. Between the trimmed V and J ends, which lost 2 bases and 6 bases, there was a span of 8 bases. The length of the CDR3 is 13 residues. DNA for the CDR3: TGTGCCAGCAGTTACCAACGGGTCAATGAGCAGTTCTTC. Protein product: CASSYQRVNEQFF.

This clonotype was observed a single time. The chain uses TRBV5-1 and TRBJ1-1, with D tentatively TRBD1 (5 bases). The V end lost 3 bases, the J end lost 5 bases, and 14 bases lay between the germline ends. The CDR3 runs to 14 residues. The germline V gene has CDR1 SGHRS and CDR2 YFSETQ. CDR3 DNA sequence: TGCGCCAGCAGCTCAAAAGGTGGGGGTACTGAAGCTTTCTTT. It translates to CASSSKGGGTEAFF.

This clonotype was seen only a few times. This chain's CDR3 is CSARTTRDRPWEQYV. The CDR3 nucleotides read TGCAGTGCTAGAACTACTCGGGACCGACCGTGGGAGCAGTACGTC. The V gene is TRBV20-1, the J gene TRBJ2-7; D is tentatively TRBD1 or TRBD2 (5 bases each). The germline V and J ends were trimmed by 2 bases and 7 bases, with 21 bases remaining between them. Germline assignment: CDR1 DFQATT and CDR2 SNEGSKA (reference sequence). The CDR3 is 15 amino acids.

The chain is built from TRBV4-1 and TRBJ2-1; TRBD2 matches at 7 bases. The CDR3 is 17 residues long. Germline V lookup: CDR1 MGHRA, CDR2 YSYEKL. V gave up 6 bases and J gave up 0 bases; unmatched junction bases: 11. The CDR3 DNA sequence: TGCGCCAGCAGTCCTTGGGGAGGGGCCTTCTCCTACAATGAGCAGTTCTTC. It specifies CASSPWGGAFSYNEQFF.

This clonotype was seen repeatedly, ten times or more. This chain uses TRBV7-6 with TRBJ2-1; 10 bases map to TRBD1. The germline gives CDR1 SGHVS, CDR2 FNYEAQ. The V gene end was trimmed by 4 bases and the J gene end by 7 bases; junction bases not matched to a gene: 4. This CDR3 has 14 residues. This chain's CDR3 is CASSSRDRGNEQFF. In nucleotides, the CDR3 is TGTGCCAGCAGCTCTCGGGACAGGGGAAATGAGCAGTTCTTC.

Here the CDR3 reads CASLEVGAYNEQFF. CDR3 DNA: TGTGCCAGCCTGGAAGTAGGGGCCTACAATGAGCAGTTCTTC. The J gene is TRBJ2-1, the V gene TRBV11-2, with a weak D call TRBD1 (5 bases). Trimming left V 8 bases short and J 2 bases short, with 13 bases between. The CDR3 has 14 residues. Germline assignment: CDR1 SGHAT and CDR2 FQNNGV.

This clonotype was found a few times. The CDR3 reads CASSLRTGHLYEQYV. The CDR3 region has the DNA TGTGCCAGCAGTTTGAGGACAGGCCACCTGTACGAGCAGTACGTC. The chain has TRBV27 and TRBJ2-7; 7 bases agree with TRBD1. After removal of 3 bases from V and 4 bases from J, the junction contained 9 bases not matched to a gene. The germline gives CDR1 MNHEY, CDR2 SMNVEV (reference sequence). This CDR3 has 15 residues.

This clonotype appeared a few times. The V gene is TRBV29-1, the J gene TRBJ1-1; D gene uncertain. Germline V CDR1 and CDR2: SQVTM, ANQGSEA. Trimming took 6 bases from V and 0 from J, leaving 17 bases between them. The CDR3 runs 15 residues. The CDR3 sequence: CSVTGGSRMNTEAFF. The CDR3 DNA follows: TGCAGCGTCACTGGAGGATCCCGAATGAACACTGAAGCTTTCTTT. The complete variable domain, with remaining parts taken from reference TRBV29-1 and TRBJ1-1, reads SAVISQKPSRDICQRGTSLTIQCQVDSQVTMMFWYRQQPGQSLTLIATANQGSEATYESGFVIDKFPISRPNLTFSTLTVSNMSPEDSSIYLCSVTGGSRMNTEAFFGQGTRLTVV.

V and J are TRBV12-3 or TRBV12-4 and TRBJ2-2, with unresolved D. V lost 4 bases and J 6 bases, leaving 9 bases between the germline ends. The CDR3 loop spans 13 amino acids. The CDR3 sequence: CASSSPPPGELFF. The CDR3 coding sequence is TGTGCCAGCAGTTCCCCCCCCCCCGGGGAGCTGTTTTTT.

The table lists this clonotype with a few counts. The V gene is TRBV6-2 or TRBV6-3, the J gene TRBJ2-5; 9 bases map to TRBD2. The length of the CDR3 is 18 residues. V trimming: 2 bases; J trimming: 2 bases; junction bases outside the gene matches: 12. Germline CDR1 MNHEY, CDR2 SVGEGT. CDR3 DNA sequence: TGTGCCAGCAGTTACCGATTCCTAGCGGGGACAACACAAGAGACCCAGTACTTC. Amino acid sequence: CASSYRFLAGTTQETQYF.

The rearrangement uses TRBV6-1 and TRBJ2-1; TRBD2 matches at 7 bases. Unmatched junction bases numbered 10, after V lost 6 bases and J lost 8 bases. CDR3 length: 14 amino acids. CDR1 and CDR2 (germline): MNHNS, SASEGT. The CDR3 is CASRGGGWSDEQFF. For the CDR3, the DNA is TGTGCCAGCAGGGGGGGAGGGTGGAGCGATGAGCAGTTCTTC.

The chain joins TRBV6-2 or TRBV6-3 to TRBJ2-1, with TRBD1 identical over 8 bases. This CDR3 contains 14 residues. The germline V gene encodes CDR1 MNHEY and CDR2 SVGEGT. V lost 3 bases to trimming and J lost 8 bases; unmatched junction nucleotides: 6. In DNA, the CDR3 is TGTGCCAGCAGTTATACGGCAGGGGGCCATGAGCAGTTCTTC. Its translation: CASSYTAGGHEQFF.

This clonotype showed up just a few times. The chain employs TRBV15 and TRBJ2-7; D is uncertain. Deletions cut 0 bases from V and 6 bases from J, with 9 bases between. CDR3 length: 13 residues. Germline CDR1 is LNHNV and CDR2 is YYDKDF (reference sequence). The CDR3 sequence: CATSRDLVSEQYF. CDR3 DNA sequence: TGTGCCACCAGCAGAGATCTTGTTTCCGAGCAGTACTTC.

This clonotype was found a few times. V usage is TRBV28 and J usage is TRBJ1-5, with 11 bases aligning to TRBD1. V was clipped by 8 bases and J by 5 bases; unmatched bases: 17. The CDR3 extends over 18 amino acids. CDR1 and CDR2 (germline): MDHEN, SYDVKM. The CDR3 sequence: CASEVSGQGVSGDQPQHF. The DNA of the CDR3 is TGTGCCAGCGAAGTATCGGGACAGGGGGTTTCAGGCGATCAGCCCCAGCATTTT.